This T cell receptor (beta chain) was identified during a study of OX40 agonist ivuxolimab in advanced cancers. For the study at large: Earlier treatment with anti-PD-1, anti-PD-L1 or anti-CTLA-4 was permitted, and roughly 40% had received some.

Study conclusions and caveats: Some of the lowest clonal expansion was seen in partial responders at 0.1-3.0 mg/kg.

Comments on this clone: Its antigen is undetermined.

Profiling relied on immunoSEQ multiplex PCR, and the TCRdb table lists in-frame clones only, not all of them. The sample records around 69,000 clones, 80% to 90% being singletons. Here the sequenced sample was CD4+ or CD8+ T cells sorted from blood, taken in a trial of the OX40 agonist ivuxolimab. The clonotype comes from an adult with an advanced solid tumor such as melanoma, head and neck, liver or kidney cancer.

The DNA of the CDR3 is TGTGCCAGCAGCTTAGTAACAGCCAACCTTGAAAAACTGTTTTTT. Translated: CASSLVTANLEKLFF. V is TRBV7-3 and J is TRBJ1-4, with unresolved D. CDR3 length: 15 amino acids. Trimming took off 2 bases at V and 7 bases at J, with 14 bases between the two ends. The V gene's germline CDR1 is SGHTA and CDR2 FQGTGA.